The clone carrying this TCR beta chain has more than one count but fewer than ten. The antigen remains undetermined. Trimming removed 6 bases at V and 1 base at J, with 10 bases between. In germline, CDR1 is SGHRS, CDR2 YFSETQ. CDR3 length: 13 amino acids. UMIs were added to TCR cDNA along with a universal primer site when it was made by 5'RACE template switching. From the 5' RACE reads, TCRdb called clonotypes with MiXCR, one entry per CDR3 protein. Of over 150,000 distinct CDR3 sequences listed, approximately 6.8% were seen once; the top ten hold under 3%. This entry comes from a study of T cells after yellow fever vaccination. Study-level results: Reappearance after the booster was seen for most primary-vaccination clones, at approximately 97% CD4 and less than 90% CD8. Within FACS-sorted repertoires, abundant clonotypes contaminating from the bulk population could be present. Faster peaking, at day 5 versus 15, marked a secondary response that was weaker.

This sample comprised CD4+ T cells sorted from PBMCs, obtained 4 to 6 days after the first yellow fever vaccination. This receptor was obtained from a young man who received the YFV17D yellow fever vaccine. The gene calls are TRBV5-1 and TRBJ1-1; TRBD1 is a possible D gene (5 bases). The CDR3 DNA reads TGCGCCAGCACCAGGGAGAGGAACACTGAAGCTTTCTTT. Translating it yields CASTRERNTEAFF.